This TCR beta chain originates from a study of CD8 T cells in Susac syndrome. The RNA input was 0.5 to 1 ug, and it was reverse transcribed with random hexamers. Coverage of TCR beta CDR3 amplification by immunoSEQ multiplex PCR extended to 54 Vbeta and 13 Jbeta. TCRdb reprocessed the immunoSEQ multiplex PCR reads via MiXCR and lists one record per CDR3 protein. This table holds some 18,000 distinct CDR3 sequences, roughly 95% found once. From germline, CDR1 is MDHEN and CDR2 SYDVKM. The V gene lost 2 bases and the J gene lost 5 bases, with 9 bases spanning the gap. The CDR3 consists of 13 residues. Sequenced: CD8+ T cells from PBMCs. The source of this sequence is a human donor in good health. The genes are TRBV28 and TRBJ2-5, with D possibly being TRBD2 (5 bases). For the CDR3, the DNA is TGTGCCAGCAGTTTAGAGAGAGGGGAGACCCAGTACTTC. Its protein product is CASSLERGETQYF.